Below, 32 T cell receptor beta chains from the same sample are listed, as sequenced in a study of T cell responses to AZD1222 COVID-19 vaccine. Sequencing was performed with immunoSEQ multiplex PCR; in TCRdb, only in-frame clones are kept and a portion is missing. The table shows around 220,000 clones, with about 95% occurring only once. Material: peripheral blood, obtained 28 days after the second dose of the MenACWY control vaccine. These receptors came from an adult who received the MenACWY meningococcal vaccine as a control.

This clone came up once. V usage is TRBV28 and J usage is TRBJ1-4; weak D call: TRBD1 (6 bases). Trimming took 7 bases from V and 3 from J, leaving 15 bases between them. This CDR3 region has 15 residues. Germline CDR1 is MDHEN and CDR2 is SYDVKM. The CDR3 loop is CASTPGGGPNEKLFF. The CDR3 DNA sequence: TGTGCCAGCACCCCGGGAGGGGGGCCTAATGAAAAACTGTTTTTT.

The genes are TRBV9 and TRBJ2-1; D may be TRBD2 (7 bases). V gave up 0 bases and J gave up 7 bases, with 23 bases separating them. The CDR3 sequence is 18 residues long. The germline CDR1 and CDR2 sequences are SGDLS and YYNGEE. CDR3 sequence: CASSVVSLGAGELNEQFF. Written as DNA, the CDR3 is TGTGCCAGCAGCGTAGTCAGCTTGGGGGCGGGAGAGTTGAATGAGCAGTTCTTC.

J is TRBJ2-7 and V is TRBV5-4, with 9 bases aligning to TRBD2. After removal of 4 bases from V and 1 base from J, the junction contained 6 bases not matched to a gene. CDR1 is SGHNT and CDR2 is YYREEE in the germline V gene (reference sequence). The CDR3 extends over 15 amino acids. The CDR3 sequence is CASSVSSGKSYEQYF. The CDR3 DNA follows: TGTGCCAGCAGCGTGTCTAGCGGGAAATCCTACGAGCAGTACTTC.

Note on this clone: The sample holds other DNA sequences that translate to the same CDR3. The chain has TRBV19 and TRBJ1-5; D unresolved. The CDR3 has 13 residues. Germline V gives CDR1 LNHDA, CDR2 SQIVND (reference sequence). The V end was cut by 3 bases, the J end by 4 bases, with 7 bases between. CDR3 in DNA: TGTGCCAGTAGTATCGAGGGAAATCAGCCCCAGCATTTT. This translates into CASSIEGNQPQHF.

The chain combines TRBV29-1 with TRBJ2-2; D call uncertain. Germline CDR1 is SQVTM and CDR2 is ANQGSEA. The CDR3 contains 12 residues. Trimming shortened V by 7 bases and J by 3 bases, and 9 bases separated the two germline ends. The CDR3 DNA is TGCAGCGCCTGCGTATACACCGGGGAGCTGTTTTTT. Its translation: CSACVYTGELFF.

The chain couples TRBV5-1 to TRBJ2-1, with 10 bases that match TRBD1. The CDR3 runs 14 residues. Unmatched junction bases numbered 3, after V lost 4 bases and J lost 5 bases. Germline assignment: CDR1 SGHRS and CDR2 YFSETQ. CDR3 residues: CASSRDRGDNEQFF. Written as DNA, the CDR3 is TGCGCCAGCAGCAGGGACAGGGGAGACAATGAGCAGTTCTTC.

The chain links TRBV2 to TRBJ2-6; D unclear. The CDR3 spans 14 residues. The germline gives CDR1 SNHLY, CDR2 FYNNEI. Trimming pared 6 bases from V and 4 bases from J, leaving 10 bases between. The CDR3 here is CASSGASGANVLTF. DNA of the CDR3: TGTGCCAGCAGCGGAGCGTCAGGGGCCAACGTCCTGACTTTC.

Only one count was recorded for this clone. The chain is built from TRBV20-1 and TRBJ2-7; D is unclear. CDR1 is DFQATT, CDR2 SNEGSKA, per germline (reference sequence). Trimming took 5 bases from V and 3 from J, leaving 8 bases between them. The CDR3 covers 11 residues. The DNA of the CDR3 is TGCAGTGCTCAAAAAGGCTACGAGCAGTACTTC. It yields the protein CSAQKGYEQYF.

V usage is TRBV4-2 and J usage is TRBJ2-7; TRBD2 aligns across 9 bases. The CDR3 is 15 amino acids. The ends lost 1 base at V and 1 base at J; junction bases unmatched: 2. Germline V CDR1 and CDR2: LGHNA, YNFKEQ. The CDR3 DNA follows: TGTGCCAGCAGCCAAGGGCTAGCGGGGTCCTACGAGCAGTACTTC. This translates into CASSQGLAGSYEQYF.

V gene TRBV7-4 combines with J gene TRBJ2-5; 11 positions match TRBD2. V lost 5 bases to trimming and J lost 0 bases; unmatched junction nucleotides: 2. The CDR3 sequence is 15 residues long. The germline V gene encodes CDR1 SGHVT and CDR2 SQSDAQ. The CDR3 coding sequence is TGTGCCAGCAGCCGACTAGCGGGGAACCAAGAGACCCAGTACTTC. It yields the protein CASSRLAGNQETQYF. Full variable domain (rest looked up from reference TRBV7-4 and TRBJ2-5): GAGVSQSPRYKVAKRGRDVALRCDSISGHVTLYWYRQTLGQGSEVLTYSQSDAQRDKSGRPSGRFSAERPERSVSTLKIQRTEQGDSAVYLCASSRLAGNQETQYFGPGTRLLVL.

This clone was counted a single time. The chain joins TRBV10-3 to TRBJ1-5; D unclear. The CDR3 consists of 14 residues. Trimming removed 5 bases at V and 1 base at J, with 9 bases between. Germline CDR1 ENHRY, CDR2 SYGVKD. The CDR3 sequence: CAISPGLSNQPQHF. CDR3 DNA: TGTGCCATCAGTCCCGGGTTGAGCAATCAGCCCCAGCATTTT.

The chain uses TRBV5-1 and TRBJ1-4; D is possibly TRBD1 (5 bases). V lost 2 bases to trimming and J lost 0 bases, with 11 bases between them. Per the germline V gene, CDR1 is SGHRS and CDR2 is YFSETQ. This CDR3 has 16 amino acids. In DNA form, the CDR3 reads TGCGCCAGCAGCTTCGGAGGGGCGGCAACTAATGAAAAACTGTTTTTT. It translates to CASSFGGAATNEKLFF.

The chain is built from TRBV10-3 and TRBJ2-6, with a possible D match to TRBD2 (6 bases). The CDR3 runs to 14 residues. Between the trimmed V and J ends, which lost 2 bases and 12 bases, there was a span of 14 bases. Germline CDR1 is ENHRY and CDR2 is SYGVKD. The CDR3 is CAISELGGRGVLTF. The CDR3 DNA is TGTGCCATCAGTGAGCTGGGGGGAAGAGGCGTCCTGACTTTC.

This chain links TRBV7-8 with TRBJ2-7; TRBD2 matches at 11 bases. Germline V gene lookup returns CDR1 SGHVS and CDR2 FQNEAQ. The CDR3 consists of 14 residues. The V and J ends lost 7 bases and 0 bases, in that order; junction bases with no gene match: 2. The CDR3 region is CASKTSGSSYEQYF. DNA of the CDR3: TGTGCCAGCAAAACTAGCGGGAGCTCCTACGAGCAGTACTTC.

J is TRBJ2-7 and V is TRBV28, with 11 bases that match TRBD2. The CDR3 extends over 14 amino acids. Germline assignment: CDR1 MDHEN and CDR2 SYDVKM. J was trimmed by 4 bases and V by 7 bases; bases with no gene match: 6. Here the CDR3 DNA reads TGTGCCAGCAAGGCTAGCGGGGGGCTTTACGAGCAGTACTTC. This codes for CASKASGGLYEQYF.

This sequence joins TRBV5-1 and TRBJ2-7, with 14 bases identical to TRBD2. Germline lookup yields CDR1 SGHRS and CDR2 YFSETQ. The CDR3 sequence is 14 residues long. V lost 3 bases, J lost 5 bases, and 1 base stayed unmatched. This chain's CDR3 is CASSSGLAGDEQYF. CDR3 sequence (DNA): TGCGCCAGCAGCTCGGGACTAGCGGGGGACGAGCAGTACTTC. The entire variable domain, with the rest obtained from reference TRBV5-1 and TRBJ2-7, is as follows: KAGVTQTPRYLIKTRGQQVTLSCSPISGHRSVSWYQQTPGQGLQFLFEYFSETQRNKGNFPGRFSGRQFSNSRSEMNVSTLELGDSALYLCASSSGLAGDEQYFGPGTRLTVT.

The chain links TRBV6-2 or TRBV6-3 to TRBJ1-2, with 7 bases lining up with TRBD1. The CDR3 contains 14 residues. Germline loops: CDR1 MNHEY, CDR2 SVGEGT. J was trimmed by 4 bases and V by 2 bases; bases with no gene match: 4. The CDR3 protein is CASSYPGQPYGYTF. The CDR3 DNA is TGTGCCAGCAGTTACCCGGGACAGCCCTATGGCTACACCTTC.

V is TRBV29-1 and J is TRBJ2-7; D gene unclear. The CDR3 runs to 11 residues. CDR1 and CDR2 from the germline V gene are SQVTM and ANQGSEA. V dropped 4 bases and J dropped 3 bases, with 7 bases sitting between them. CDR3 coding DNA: TGCAGCGTTGCTATGGACTACGAGCAGTACTTC. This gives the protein CSVAMDYEQYF.

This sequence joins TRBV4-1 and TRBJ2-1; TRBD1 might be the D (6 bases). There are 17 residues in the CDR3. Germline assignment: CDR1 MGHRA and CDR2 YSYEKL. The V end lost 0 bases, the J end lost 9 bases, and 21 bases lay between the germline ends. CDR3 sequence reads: CASSQDTGTAPRGEQFF. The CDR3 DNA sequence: TGCGCCAGCAGCCAAGATACAGGGACGGCCCCGAGGGGTGAGCAGTTCTTC.

Here the CDR3 reads CASSVQGSRTEAFF. CDR3 DNA sequence: TGCGCCAGCAGTGTACAGGGGTCGCGCACTGAAGCTTTCTTT. The genes are TRBV10-2 and TRBJ1-1, with 7 bases lining up with TRBD1. The CDR3 loop spans 14 amino acids. The ends lost 4 bases at V and 4 bases at J; junction bases unmatched: 6. Germline lookup yields CDR1 WSHSY and CDR2 SAAADI.

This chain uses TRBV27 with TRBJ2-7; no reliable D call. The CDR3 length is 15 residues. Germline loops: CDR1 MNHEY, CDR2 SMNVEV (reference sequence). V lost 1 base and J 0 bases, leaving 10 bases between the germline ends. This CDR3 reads CASSLLGSGSYEQYF. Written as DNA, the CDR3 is TGTGCCAGCAGTTTATTAGGGTCTGGCTCCTACGAGCAGTACTTC.

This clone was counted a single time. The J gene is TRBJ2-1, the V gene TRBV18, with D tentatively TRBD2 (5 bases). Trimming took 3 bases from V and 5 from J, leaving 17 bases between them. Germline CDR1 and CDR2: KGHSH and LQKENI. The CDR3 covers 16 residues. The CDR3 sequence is CASSPTIRTAHNEQFF. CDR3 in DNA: TGTGCCAGCTCACCGACCATTAGGACTGCCCACAATGAGCAGTTCTTC.

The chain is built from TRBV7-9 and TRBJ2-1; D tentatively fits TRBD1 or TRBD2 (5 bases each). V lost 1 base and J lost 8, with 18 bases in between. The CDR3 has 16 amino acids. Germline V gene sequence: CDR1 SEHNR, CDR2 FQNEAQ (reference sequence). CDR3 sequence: CASSLDRGKAQYEQFF. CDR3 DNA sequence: TGTGCCAGCAGCTTAGATCGGGGCAAAGCTCAGTATGAGCAGTTCTTC.

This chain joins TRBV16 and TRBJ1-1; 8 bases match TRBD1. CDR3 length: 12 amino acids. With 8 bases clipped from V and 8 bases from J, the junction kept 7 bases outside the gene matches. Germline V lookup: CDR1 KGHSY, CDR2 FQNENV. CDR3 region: CASGTGGREAFF. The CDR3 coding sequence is TGTGCCAGCGGAACAGGGGGTAGAGAAGCTTTCTTT.

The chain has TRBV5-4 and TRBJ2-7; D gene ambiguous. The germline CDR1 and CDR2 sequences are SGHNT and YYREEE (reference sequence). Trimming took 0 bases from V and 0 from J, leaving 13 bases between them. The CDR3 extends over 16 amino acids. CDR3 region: CASSLAPGLGSYEQYF. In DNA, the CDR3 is TGTGCCAGCAGCTTGGCCCCAGGCCTGGGCTCCTACGAGCAGTACTTC.

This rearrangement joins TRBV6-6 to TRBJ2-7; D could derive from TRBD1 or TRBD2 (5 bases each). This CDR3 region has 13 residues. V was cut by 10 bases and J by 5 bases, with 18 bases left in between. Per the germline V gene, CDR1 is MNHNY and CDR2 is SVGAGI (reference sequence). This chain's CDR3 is CATGTGLGNEQYF. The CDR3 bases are TGTGCCACCGGAACGGGGCTCGGCAACGAGCAGTACTTC.

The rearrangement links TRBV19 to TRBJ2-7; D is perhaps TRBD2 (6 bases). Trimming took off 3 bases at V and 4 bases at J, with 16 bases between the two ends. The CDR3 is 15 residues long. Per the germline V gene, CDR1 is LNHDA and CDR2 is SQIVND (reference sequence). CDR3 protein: CASSISGEESYEQYF. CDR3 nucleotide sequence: TGTGCCAGTAGTATTTCGGGGGAGGAATCGTACGAGCAGTACTTC. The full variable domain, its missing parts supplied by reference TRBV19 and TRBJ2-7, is DGGITQSPKYLFRKEGQNVTLSCEQNLNHDAMYWYRQDPGQGLRLIYYSQIVNDFQKGDIAEGYSVSREKKESFPLTVTSAQKNPTAFYLCASSISGEESYEQYFGPGTRLTVT.

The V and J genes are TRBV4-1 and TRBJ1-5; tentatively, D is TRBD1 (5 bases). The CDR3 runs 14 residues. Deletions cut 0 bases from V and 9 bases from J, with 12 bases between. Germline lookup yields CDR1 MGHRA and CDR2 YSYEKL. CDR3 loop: CASSQELDRRPQHF. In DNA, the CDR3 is TGCGCCAGCAGCCAAGAGCTAGACAGAAGGCCCCAGCATTTT.

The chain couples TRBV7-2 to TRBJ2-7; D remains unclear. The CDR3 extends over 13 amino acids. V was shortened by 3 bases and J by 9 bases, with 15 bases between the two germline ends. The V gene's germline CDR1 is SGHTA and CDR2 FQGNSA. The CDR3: CASSFEGPSRQYF. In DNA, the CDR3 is TGTGCCAGCAGCTTTGAAGGACCCTCACGGCAGTACTTC. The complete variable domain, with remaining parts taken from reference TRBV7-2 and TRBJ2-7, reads GAGVSQSPSNKVTEKGKDVELRCDPISGHTALYWYRQSLGQGLEFLIYFQGNSAPDKSGLPSDRFSAERTGGSVSTLTIQRTQQEDSAVYLCASSFEGPSRQYFGPGTRLTVT.

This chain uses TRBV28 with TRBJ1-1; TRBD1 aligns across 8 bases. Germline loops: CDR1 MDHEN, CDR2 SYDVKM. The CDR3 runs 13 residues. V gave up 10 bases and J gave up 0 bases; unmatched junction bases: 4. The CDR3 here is CATGTGMNTEAFF. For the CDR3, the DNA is TGTGCCACCGGGACAGGAATGAACACTGAAGCTTTCTTT.

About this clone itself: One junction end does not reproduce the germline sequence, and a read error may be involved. The CDR3 is CASSQDRAVGGYSNQPQHF. In nucleotides, the CDR3 is TGTGCCAGCAGTCAAGATAGGGCGGTGGGGGGTTATAGCAATCAGCCCCAGCATTTT. The chain employs TRBV4-2 and TRBJ1-5, with a tentative D call TRBD1 (5 bases). The CDR3 extends over 19 amino acids. In germline, CDR1 is LGHNA, CDR2 YNFKEQ.

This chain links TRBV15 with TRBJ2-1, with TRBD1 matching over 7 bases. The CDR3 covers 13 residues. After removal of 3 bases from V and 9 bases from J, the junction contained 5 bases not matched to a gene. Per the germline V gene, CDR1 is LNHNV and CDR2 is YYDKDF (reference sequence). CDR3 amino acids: CATSSNRGGEQFF. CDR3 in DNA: TGTGCCACCAGCAGTAACAGGGGCGGTGAGCAGTTCTTC.